Included here is one T cell receptor (beta chain) sequence, with context. Which cohort a participant joined came from the clinical history participants gave. Those designated as exposed participants met a COVID-19 case within 2 weeks before study entry. CDR3 length equals 14 residues. Losses at the gene ends were 5 bases for V and 8 bases for J; bases not matched to a gene: 10. CDR1 and CDR2 from the germline V gene are SGHVS and FQNEAQ. The source of the sample is a study of blood T cell repertoires in COVID-19. At the level of the study: The United States, Italy and Spain supplied acute and convalescent COVID-19 samples.

Original processing notes: Reference gene primer amplification gave nucleated cell count estimates. Assay: immunoSEQ multiplex PCR; the TCRdb copy retains only in-frame clones and omits some. V, J and clone size derive from that table, while D and trimming were established from the DNA sequence. Of 200,000 or so clones listed, over 80% are singletons. J is TRBJ1-2 and V is TRBV7-8; 8 nucleotides match TRBD1. The source of this sequence is a woman between 25 and 40 years old who had been exposed to COVID-19. The sequencing sample was made of PBMCs or T cells enriched from blood (not recorded which). CDR3 residues: CASSEGQVGWGYTF. CDR3 sequence (DNA): TGTGCCAGCAGCGAGGGACAGGTGGGATGGGGCTACACCTTC. The full variable domain, completed using reference TRBV7-8 and TRBJ1-2, is GAGVSQSPRYKVAKRGQDVALRCDPISGHVSLFWYQQALGQGPEFLTYFQNEAQLDKSGLPSDRFFAERPEGSVSTLKIQRTQQEDSAVYLCASSEGQVGWGYTFGSGTRLTVV.